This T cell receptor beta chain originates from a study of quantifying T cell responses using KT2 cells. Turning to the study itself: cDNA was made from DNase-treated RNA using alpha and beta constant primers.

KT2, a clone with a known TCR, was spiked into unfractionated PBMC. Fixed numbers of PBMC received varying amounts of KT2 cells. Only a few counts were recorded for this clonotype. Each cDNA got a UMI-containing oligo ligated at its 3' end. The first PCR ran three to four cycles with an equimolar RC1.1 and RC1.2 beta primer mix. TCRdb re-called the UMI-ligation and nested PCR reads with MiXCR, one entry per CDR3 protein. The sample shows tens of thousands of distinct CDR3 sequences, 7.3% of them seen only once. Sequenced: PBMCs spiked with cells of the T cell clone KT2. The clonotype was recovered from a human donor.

The CDR3 reads CASRRRENSPLHF. The DNA for the CDR3 is TGTGCCAGCAGGAGGCGGGAGAATTCACCCCTCCACTTT. The chain uses TRBV6-5 and TRBJ1-6; D is unresolved. The CDR3 has 13 residues. Trimming pared 6 bases from V and 7 bases from J, leaving 10 bases between. Germline CDR1 MNHEY, CDR2 SVGAGI.